This T cell receptor (beta chain) stems from a study of PD-L1 blockade in urothelial cancer. Study information: Analyses used blood from 3 weeks (second dose) and 6 weeks after treatment start. Blood samples had a median of approximately 150,000 T cells.

General study findings and limits: Pretreatment TCR clonality in blood under the median foretold superior survival.

Synthetic templates analogous to TCR were spiked into all PCRs individually. The table came from immunoSEQ multiplex PCR; TCRdb's copy has only in-frame clones and leaves some out. Among 32,000 or so clones listed, approximately 80% were seen once. The time point was: pretreatment peripheral blood. Turning to this clone: The antigen is unknown.

The CDR3 runs 12 residues. Germline V lookup: CDR1 SGDLS, CDR2 YYNGEE. The ends were cut back, 4 bases at V and 7 bases at J, with 11 bases in the middle. The sequences come from PBMCs, collected around atezolizumab (anti-PD-L1) treatment. The origin of this receptor is a man in his fifties or sixties with urothelial cancer. The chain uses TRBV9 and TRBJ1-1; D is unresolved. The CDR3 DNA sequence: TGTGCCAGCAGCCCAAGGGAGATTGAAGCTTTCTTT. Protein: CASSPREIEAFF.